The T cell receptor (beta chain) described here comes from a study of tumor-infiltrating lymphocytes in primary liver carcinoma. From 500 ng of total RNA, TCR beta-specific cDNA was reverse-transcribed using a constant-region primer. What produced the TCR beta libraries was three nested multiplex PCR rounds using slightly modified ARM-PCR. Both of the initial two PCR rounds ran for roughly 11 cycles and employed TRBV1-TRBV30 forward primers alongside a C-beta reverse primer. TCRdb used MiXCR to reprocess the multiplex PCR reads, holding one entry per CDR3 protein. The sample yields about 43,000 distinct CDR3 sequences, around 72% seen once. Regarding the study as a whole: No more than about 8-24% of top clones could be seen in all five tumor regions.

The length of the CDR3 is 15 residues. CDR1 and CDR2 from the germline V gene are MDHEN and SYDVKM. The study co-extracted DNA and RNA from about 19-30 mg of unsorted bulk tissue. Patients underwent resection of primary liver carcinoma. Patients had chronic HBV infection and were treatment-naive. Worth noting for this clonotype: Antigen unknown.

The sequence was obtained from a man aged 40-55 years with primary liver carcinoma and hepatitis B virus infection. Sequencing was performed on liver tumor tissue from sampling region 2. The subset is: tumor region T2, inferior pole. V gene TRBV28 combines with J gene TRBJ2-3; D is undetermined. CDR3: CISSLLSPSTDTQYF. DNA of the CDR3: TGTATCAGCAGTTTGCTCAGCCCTTCCACAGATACGCAGTATTTT.